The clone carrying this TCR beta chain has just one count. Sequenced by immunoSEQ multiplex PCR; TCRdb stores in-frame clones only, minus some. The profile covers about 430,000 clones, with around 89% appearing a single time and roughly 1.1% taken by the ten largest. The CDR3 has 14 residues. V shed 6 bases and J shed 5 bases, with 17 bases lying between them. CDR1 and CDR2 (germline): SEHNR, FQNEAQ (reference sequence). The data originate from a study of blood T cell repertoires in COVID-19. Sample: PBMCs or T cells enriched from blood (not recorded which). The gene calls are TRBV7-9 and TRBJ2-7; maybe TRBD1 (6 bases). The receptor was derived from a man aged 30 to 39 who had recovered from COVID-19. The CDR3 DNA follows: TGTGCCAGCAGTCCCCCCAGGGGTGGGAACGAGCAGTACTTC. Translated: CASSPPRGGNEQYF.